This T cell receptor (beta chain) was found in a study of radiotherapy plus CTLA-4 blockade in lung cancer. The study's findings and limits: Among reported predictors of response, early blood T cell clone dynamics with interferon-beta performed best.

As for this clone: What it binds is not known.

The data were produced by immunoSEQ multiplex PCR, yet TCRdb's version contains in-frame clones alone and is incomplete. The table has some 110,000 clones, more than 75% seen once; the top ten hold 2.4%. The germline V and J ends were trimmed by 5 bases and 1 base, with 9 bases remaining between them. Per the germline V gene, CDR1 is LNHDA and CDR2 is SQIVND (reference sequence). CDR3 length: 13 amino acids. People whose metastatic non-small-cell lung cancer was chemo-refractory got focal radiation along with CTLA-4 blockade by ipilimumab. The clonotype originates from a human donor with non-small cell lung cancer that progressed on radiotherapy plus ipilimumab. Some clones in this sample may be carry-over from other donors' samples. The sequences come from peripheral blood, collected from a patient treated with radiotherapy plus ipilimumab. This chain links TRBV19 with TRBJ2-7; D remains ambiguous. The CDR3 spells CASSLDFSYEQYF. The DNA for the CDR3 is TGTGCCAGTAGTTTGGATTTTTCCTACGAGCAGTACTTC.